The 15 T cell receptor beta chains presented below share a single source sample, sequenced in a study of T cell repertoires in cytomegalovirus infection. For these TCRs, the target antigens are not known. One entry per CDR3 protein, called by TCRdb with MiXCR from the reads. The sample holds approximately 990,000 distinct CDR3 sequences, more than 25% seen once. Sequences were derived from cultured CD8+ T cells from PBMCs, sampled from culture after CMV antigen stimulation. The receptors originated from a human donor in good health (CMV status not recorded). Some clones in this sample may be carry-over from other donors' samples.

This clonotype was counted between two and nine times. The CDR3 protein is CASSLEAGASQPQHF. In DNA form, the CDR3 reads TGTGCCAGCAGCTTAGAGGCGGGGGCTTCTCAGCCCCAGCATTTT. The chain couples TRBV7-9 to TRBJ1-5, with D perhaps matching TRBD1 (6 bases). Between the trimmed V and J ends, which lost 1 base and 6 bases, there was a span of 13 bases. The CDR3 covers 15 residues. Germline assignment: CDR1 SEHNR and CDR2 FQNEAQ (reference sequence). The full variable domain, in which reference TRBV7-9 and TRBJ1-5 provide the parts outside the CDR3, is DTGVSQNPRHKITKRGQNVTFRCDPISEHNRLYWYRQTLGQGPEFLTYFQNEAQLEKSRLLSDRFSAERPKGSFSTLEIQRTEQGDSAMYLCASSLEAGASQPQHFGDGTRLSIL.

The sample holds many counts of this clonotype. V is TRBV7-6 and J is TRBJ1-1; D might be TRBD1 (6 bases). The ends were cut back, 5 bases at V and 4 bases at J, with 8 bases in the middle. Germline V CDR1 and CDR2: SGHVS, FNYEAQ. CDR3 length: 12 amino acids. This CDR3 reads CASSPGATEAFF. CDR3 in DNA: TGTGCCAGCAGCCCAGGGGCCACTGAAGCTTTCTTT.

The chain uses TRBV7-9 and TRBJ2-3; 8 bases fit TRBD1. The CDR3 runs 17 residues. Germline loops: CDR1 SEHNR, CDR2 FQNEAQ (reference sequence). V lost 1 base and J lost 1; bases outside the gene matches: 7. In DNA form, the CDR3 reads TGTGCCAGCAGCTTAGTAGCTGGACAGGGAGGCACAGATACGCAGTATTTT. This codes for CASSLVAGQGGTDTQYF.

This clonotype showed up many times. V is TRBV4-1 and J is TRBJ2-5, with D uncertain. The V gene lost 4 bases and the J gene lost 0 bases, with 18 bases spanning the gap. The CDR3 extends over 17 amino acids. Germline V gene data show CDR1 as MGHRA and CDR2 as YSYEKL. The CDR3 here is CASSPVTTVNNQETQYF. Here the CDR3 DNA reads TGCGCCAGCAGCCCCGTTACAACAGTGAACAACCAAGAGACCCAGTACTTC.

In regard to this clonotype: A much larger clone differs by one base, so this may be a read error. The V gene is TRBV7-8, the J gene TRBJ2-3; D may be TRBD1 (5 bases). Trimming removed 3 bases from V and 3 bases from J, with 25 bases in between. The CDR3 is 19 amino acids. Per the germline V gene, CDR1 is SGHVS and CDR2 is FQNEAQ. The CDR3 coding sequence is TGTGCCAGCAGCTTCCCCCCTGAAGGTTCAGTGGGGCCAACAGATACGCAGTATTTT. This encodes CASSFPPEGSVGPTDTQYF.

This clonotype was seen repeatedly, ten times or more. The CDR3 sequence is CASSRGQGSSYNSPLHF. The CDR3 DNA reads TGTGCCAGCAGCCGCGGACAGGGAAGCTCCTATAATTCACCCCTCCACTTT. The chain uses TRBV7-6 and TRBJ1-6; the match to TRBD1 covers 8 bases. Germline-derived CDR1 and CDR2 are SGHVS and FNYEAQ. The V and J ends lost 5 bases and 0 bases, in that order; junction bases with no gene match: 6. The CDR3 runs to 17 residues.

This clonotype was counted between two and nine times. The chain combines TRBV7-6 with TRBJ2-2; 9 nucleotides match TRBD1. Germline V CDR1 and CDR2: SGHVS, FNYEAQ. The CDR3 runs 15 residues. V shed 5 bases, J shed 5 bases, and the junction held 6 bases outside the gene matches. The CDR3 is CASSPDRGFTGELFF. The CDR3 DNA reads TGTGCCAGCAGCCCCGACAGGGGGTTTACCGGGGAGCTGTTTTTT.

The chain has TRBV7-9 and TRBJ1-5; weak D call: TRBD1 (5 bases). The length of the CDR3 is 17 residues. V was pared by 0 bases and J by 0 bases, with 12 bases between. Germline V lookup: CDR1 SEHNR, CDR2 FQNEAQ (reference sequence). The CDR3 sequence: CASSLALAGHSNQPQHF. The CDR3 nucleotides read TGTGCCAGCAGCTTAGCCTTGGCAGGGCATAGCAATCAGCCCCAGCATTTT.

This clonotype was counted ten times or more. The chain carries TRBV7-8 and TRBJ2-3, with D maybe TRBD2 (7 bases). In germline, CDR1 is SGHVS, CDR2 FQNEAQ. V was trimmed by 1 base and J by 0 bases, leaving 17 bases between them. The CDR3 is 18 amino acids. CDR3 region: CASSLDGSRGGSTDTQYF. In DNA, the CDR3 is TGTGCCAGCAGCTTAGACGGTTCTAGGGGGGGCAGCACAGATACGCAGTATTTT.

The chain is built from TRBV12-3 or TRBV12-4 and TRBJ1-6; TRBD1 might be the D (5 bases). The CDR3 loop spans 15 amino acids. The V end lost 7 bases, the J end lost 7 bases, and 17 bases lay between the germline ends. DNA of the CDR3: TGTGCCAGCACCCGGGAGGGGCTTGAAAATTCACCCCTCCACTTT. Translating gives CASTREGLENSPLHF.

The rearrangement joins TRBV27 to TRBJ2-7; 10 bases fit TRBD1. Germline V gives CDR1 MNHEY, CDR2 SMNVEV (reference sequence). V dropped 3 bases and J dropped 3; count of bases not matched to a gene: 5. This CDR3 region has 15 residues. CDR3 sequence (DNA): TGTGCCAGCAGTTTGTCACGGACAGGGGGCTACGAGCAGTACGTC. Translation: CASSLSRTGGYEQYV.

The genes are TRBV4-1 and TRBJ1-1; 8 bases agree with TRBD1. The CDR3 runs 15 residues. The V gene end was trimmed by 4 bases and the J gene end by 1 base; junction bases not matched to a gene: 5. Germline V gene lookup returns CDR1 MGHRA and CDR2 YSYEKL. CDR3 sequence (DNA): TGCGCCAGCAGCCCGTTCAGGGGGCCGAACACTGAAGCTTTCTTT. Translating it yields CASSPFRGPNTEAFF.

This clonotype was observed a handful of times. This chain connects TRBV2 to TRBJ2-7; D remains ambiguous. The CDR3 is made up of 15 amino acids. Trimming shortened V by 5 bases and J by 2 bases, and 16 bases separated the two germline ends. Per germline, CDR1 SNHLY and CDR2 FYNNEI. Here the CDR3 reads CASSNGRSYAYEQYV. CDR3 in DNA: TGTGCCAGCAGTAATGGACGGTCGTACGCCTACGAGCAGTACGTC.

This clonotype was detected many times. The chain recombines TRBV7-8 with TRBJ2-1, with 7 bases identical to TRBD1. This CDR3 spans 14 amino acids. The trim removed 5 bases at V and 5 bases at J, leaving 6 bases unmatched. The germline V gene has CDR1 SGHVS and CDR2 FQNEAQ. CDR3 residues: CASSMGQPNNEQFF. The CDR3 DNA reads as TGTGCCAGCAGCATGGGACAGCCAAACAATGAGCAGTTCTTC.

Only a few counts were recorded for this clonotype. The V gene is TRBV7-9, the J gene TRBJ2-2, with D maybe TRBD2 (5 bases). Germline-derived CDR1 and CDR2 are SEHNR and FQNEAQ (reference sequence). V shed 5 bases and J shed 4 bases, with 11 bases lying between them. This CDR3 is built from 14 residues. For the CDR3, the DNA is TGTGCCAGCAGCAGGGTGGGGAGCACCGGGGAGCTGTTTTTT. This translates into CASSRVGSTGELFF.